This TCR beta chain derives from a study of beta chain features in type 1 diabetes. Germline V gene sequence: CDR1 SGHTA, CDR2 FQGNSA. This CDR3 is 14 amino acids long. The V end lost 2 bases, the J end lost 5 bases, and 9 bases lay between the germline ends. Only a few counts were recorded for this clone. Its antigen remains unidentified. Every isolated RNA sample was fully reverse transcribed, so sequencing captured expressed TCRB transcripts. Assay: immunoSEQ multiplex PCR; the TCRdb copy retains only in-frame clones and omits some. The repertoire holds roughly 730,000 clones, with around an eighth as singletons. Findings and limits, study-wide: TCRB CDR3s from Type 1 diabetes patients were moderately but significantly shorter in all four CD4+ subsets.

Input material: naive CD4+ T cells from blood. The origin of this receptor is a man aged 18 to 30 with type 1 diabetes. The V and J genes are TRBV7-2 and TRBJ2-2; D gene unclear. The CDR3 nucleotides are TGTGCCAGCAGCTTAAGAGACCTTACCGGGGAGCTGTTTTTT. It is translated as CASSLRDLTGELFF.